One and the same sample provided the 7 T cell receptor beta chains below, sequenced in a study of cytomegalovirus exposure and HLA in healthy donors. The PCR contained 60 Vbeta and 13 Jbeta primers. Data came from immunoSEQ multiplex PCR; TCRdb stores just in-frame clones and leaves some out. This table has some 170,000 clones, about 80% appearing once. The source material was PBMCs. All receptors come from a woman in her thirties in good health and CMV-seronegative.

The chain uses TRBV2 and TRBJ1-2, with 7 positions matching TRBD1. V lost 5 bases and J lost 5; bases outside the gene matches: 5. The V gene's germline CDR1 is SNHLY and CDR2 FYNNEI. The CDR3 is 13 residues long. The CDR3 spells CASSMTGIYGYTF. In DNA form, the CDR3 reads TGTGCCAGCAGTATGACAGGGATATATGGCTACACCTTC.

This clone appeared a single time. The chain carries TRBV11-2 and TRBJ2-7, with D hard to call. CDR1 and CDR2 (germline): SGHAT, FQNNGV. Trimming cost V 5 bases and J 4 bases, with 12 bases left between them. The CDR3 length is 13 residues. The CDR3: CASSPLGAYEQYF. The CDR3 DNA sequence: TGTGCCAGCAGCCCCCTAGGAGCTTACGAGCAGTACTTC.

This clone came up a few times. V is TRBV19 and J is TRBJ2-2; the D gene is possibly TRBD1 (5 bases). This CDR3 has 13 residues. Germline CDR1 and CDR2: LNHDA and SQIVND (reference sequence). The ends were cut back, 7 bases at V and 3 bases at J, with 9 bases in the middle. In DNA, the CDR3 is TGTGCCAGTATTAGGGGATACACCGGGGAGCTGTTTTTT. It specifies CASIRGYTGELFF.

V gene TRBV11-2 combines with J gene TRBJ2-5; no clear D. The tail of the sequence fits TRBJ2-7 better, so the J call may be wrong. Germline V gene lookup returns CDR1 SGHAT and CDR2 FQNNGV. This CDR3 region has 14 residues. This CDR3 reads CASSSPQVPYEQYF. DNA of the CDR3: TGTGCCAGCAGCTCACCTCAAGTGCCCTACGAGCAGTACTTC.

This sequence joins TRBV7-2 and TRBJ2-7; 9 bases line up with TRBD1. V was pared by 5 bases and J by 3 bases, with 8 bases of the junction left unmatched. This CDR3 has 15 residues. Germline V gene sequence: CDR1 SGHTA, CDR2 FQGNSA. The CDR3 here is CASSAFGTGIYEQYF. The DNA for the CDR3 is TGTGCCAGCAGCGCCTTCGGGACAGGGATCTACGAGCAGTACTTC.

This clone was seen only a few times. The chain employs TRBV2 and TRBJ1-6; tentatively, D is TRBD1 (5 bases). The CDR3 runs to 13 residues. The germline V gene has CDR1 SNHLY and CDR2 FYNNEI. Trimming took off 10 bases at V and 7 bases at J, with 14 bases between the two ends. CDR3 DNA: TGTGCCATCGAAAGCGGGGGAAATTCACCCCTCCACTTT. Translating it yields CAIESGGNSPLHF.

The gene calls are TRBV6-1 and TRBJ1-3; D is possibly TRBD1 (6 bases). V was shortened by 6 bases and J by 0 bases, with 12 bases between the two germline ends. This CDR3 region has 15 residues. Germline CDR1 reads MNHNS; CDR2 reads SASEGT. CDR3 sequence (DNA): TGTGCCAGCAGATATGACAGGAGCTCTGGAAACACCATATATTTT. Its translation is CASRYDRSSGNTIYF.